Listed below are T cell receptor beta chains from one sample, sequenced in a study of OX40 agonist ivuxolimab in advanced cancers. The method was immunoSEQ multiplex PCR; TCRdb's version includes in-frame clones alone and lacks a portion of them. The sample yields more than 35,000 clones, approximately 80% seen once. The source was CD4+ or CD8+ T cells sorted from blood, collected in a trial of the OX40 agonist ivuxolimab. Source of these receptors: an adult with an advanced solid tumor such as melanoma, head and neck, liver or kidney cancer. CDR3s include the opening cysteine and the closing phenylalanine or tryptophan. The D gene is left open where the match is weak. Some rows have no size entry. The others give once, few or many, or a class for an expanded clone.

CASSLGLASSYEQYF | TGTGCCAGCAGCTTGGGACTAGCGAGCTCCTACGAGCAGTACTTC | TRBD2 | TRBV5-6 | - | TRBJ2-7
CASSSGGGTYEKLFF | TGCGCCAGCTCTTCGGGAGGGGGTACTTATGAAAAACTGTTTTTT | - | TRBV5-1 | - | TRBJ1-4
CASRYNSRQPQHF | TGTGCCAGCAGGTATAATTCGCGCCAGCCCCAGCATTTT | - | TRBV2 | few | TRBJ1-5
CASSGLPQTSGYTF | TGTGCCAGCAGTGGTCTCCCACAGACTTCCGGCTACACCTTC | - | TRBV25-1 | few | TRBJ1-2
CASSLEAGRDTQYF | TGCGCCAGCAGCTTGGAGGCAGGCCGAGATACGCAGTATTTT | - | TRBV5-1 | - | TRBJ2-3
CASSAGGNTEAFF | TGTGCCAGCAGTGCTGGGGGGAACACTGAAGCTTTCTTT | - | TRBV2 | - | TRBJ1-1
CASSLNLGDLGYTF | TGTGCCAGCAGCTTGAATCTGGGGGACCTTGGCTACACCTTC | - | TRBV5-6 | - | TRBJ1-2
CASSQTSSGSYEQYF | TGTGCCAGCAGCCAGACTTCTAGCGGATCCTACGAGCAGTACTTC | TRBD2 | TRBV4-2 | - | TRBJ2-7
CASSRSDRGGKLFF | TGCGCCAGCAGCCGATCGGACAGGGGAGGCAAACTGTTTTTT | TRBD1 | TRBV4-1 | - | TRBJ1-4
CASRGSTNEKLFF | TGTGCCAGCAGGGGGTCAACTAATGAAAAACTGTTTTTT | - | TRBV6-5 | - | TRBJ1-4
CASSPRGPNEQFF | TGTGCCAGCAGCCCCAGGGGGCCGAATGAGCAGTTCTTC | TRBD1 | TRBV7-2 | - | TRBJ2-1
CASSRAPRSNEKLFF | TGTGCCAGCAGCAGGGCCCCGCGGAGTAATGAAAAACTGTTTTTT | - | TRBV27 | - | TRBJ1-4
CASSRTSGVYNEQFF | TGCGCCAGCAGCAGGACTAGCGGGGTTTACAATGAGCAGTTCTTC | TRBD2 | TRBV5-1 | - | TRBJ2-1
CASSLAMNSPLHF | TGCGCCAGCAGCTTGGCCATGAATTCACCCCTCCACTTT | - | TRBV5-1 | few | TRBJ1-6
CASSLEPGLAGGGRGQYF | TGTGCCAGCAGCTTAGAACCGGGACTAGCGGGAGGGGGTCGGGGGCAGTATTTT | TRBD2 | TRBV11-2 | - | TRBJ2-3
CSVRSGDRSNEQFF | TGCAGCGTAAGATCGGGAGATCGATCGAATGAGCAGTTCTTC | - | TRBV29-1 | once | TRBJ2-1
CASSEEGGNGYTF | TGTGCCAGCAGCGAGGAAGGAGGTAATGGCTACACCTTC | - | TRBV25-1 | - | TRBJ1-2
CASSLLRPAGDTQYF | TGTGCCAGCAGCTTGCTGCGACCGGCAGGAGATACGCAGTATTTT | - | TRBV7-9 | - | TRBJ2-3
CASSFMGGVGQPQHF | TGTGCCAGCAGCTTTATGGGGGGAGTTGGTCAGCCCCAGCATTTT | - | TRBV9 | - | TRBJ1-5
CVSLTSGTSETQYF | TGTGTCTCTTTAACTAGCGGGACATCAGAGACCCAGTACTTC | TRBD2 | TRBV6-7 | - | TRBJ2-5
CASSFDRALSTEAFF | TGTGCCAGCAGCTTTGACAGGGCTCTGAGCACTGAAGCTTTCTTT | TRBD1 | TRBV13 | - | TRBJ1-1
CASSPRTGTGNTIYF | TGTGCCAGCAGTCCCCGGACAGGGACGGGAAACACCATATATTTT | TRBD1 | TRBV6-6 | - | TRBJ1-3
CASSLASMETQYF | TGTGCCAGCAGCTTAGCTAGTATGGAGACCCAGTACTTC | - | TRBV7-7 | - | TRBJ2-5
CASSDSIIWANRDSYEQYF | TGTGCCAGCAGTGACTCGATAATATGGGCCAATCGGGACTCCTACGAGCAGTACTTC | - | TRBV6-4 | - | TRBJ2-7
CASSTDRDRTEAFF | TGTGCCAGTAGTACGGACAGGGACAGGACTGAAGCTTTCTTT | TRBD1 | TRBV19 | - | TRBJ1-1
CASSLAQNPNTEAFF | TGTGCCAGCAGCTTAGCCCAGAACCCGAACACTGAAGCTTTCTTT | - | TRBV7-8 | - | TRBJ1-1
CASSSLLGGDEDTQYF | TGTGCCAGCAGCTCCCTGCTGGGGGGCGATGAAGATACGCAGTATTTT | - | TRBV5-6 | - | TRBJ2-3
CASSLDTEAFF | TGTGCCAGCAGTCTTGACACTGAAGCTTTCTTT | - | TRBV2 | few | TRBJ1-1
CASSLKGPFEQFF | TGTGCCAGCAGCTTAAAGGGTCCATTTGAGCAGTTCTTC | - | TRBV7-3 | - | TRBJ2-1
CASSWGGVNTEAFF | TGTGCCAGCAGCTGGGGAGGGGTCAACACTGAAGCTTTCTTT | - | TRBV7-8 | - | TRBJ1-1
CAISESRDQPQHF | TGTGCCATCAGTGAGTCTCGGGATCAGCCCCAGCATTTT | - | TRBV10-3 | - | TRBJ1-5
CASSASQGGEKLFF | TGTGCCAGCAGTGCTTCACAGGGAGGTGAAAAACTGTTTTTT | - | TRBV2 | - | TRBJ1-4
CASSVDFYEQYF | TGTGCCAGCAGCGTAGATTTCTACGAGCAGTACTTC | - | TRBV9 | - | TRBJ2-7
CASSFWTLGGYTF | TGTGCCAGCAGTTTTTGGACATTGGGGGGCTACACCTTC | - | TRBV28 | - | TRBJ1-2
CASSLGQKPSYEQYF | TGTGCCAGCAGCTTGGGACAAAAACCCTCCTACGAGCAGTACTTC | - | TRBV4-2 | - | TRBJ2-7
CASSVGQRLRVQYF | TGTGCCAGCAGCGTAGGACAGCGCCTACGAGTGCAGTACTTC | - | TRBV6-6 | - | TRBJ2-7
CASSLVVSTSADTQYF | TGTGCCAGCAGCTTAGTGGTCAGCACCTCCGCAGATACGCAGTATTTT | - | TRBV11-2 | - | TRBJ2-3
CASRYSGAGYNEQFF | TGTGCCAGCAGGTACAGCGGGGCCGGCTACAATGAGCAGTTCTTC | TRBD2 | TRBV28 | - | TRBJ2-1
CASSPNPGQISGNTIYF | TGTGCCAGCTCACCCAACCCCGGACAAATCTCTGGAAACACCATATATTTT | - | TRBV18 | - | TRBJ1-3
CASSEGPDGADPPYEQYF | TGTGCCAGCAGTGAAGGGCCCGATGGCGCGGACCCTCCCTACGAGCAGTACTTC | - | TRBV2 | - | TRBJ2-7
CASSYHEGEYTEAFF | TGTGCCAGCAGCTACCATGAAGGGGAGTACACTGAAGCTTTCTTT | - | TRBV7-9 | - | TRBJ1-1
CASSLGRDRRQETQYF | TGTGCCAGTAGTCTGGGTAGGGACAGGCGACAAGAGACCCAGTACTTC | TRBD1 | TRBV19 | - | TRBJ2-5
CASSLDRYEQYF | TGCGCCAGCAGCTTGGACCGCTACGAGCAGTACTTC | - | TRBV5-1 | - | TRBJ2-7
CASSEISGLILRDTQYF | TGTGCCAGCAGTGAAATATCCGGGCTCATCCTTCGAGATACGCAGTATTTT | - | TRBV6-1 | - | TRBJ2-3
CATSRDQRGMQETQYF | TGTGCCACCAGCAGAGACCAGCGGGGGATGCAAGAGACCCAGTACTTC | TRBD2 | TRBV15 | once | TRBJ2-5
CASSRGAETQYF | TGTGCCAGCAGCAGAGGGGCAGAGACCCAGTACTTC | - | TRBV28 | - | TRBJ2-5
CASSLEGRTDTQYF | TGTGCCAGCAGCTTAGAAGGTCGCACAGATACGCAGTATTTT | - | TRBV7-6 | - | TRBJ2-3
CASSLEVGRETQYF | TGTGCCAGCAGCTTAGAAGTGGGAAGGGAGACCCAGTACTTC | - | TRBV7-2 | - | TRBJ2-5
CASSQGGTPGHEKLFF | TGCGCCAGCAGCCAAGGTGGGACACCGGGGCATGAAAAACTGTTTTTT | - | TRBV4-1 | - | TRBJ1-4
CASSLAYGKLFF | TGTGCCAGCAGCTTGGCCTACGGGAAACTGTTTTTT | - | TRBV5-4 | - | TRBJ1-4
CASRTLSSGANVLTF | TGTGCCAGCAGAACGCTGAGCTCTGGGGCCAACGTCCTGACTTTC | - | TRBV6-6 | - | TRBJ2-6
CASSFSTRPKRAFF | TGTGCCAGCAGTTTCTCTACCCGTCCTAAAAGAGCTTTCTTT | - | TRBV28 | few | TRBJ1-1
CASSLRGTGTNTQYF | TGTGCCAGCAGTTTACGGGGGACAGGGACGAATACGCAGTATTTT | TRBD1 | TRBV28 | - | TRBJ2-3
CASSWDRLAEQYF | TGTGCCAGCAGTTGGGACAGGCTCGCCGAGCAGTACTTC | TRBD1 | TRBV6-5 | - | TRBJ2-7
CASSLGLAGGQPQHF | TGTGCCAGCAGCTTAGGCCTGGCCGGGGGTCAGCCCCAGCATTTT | - | TRBV5-6 | - | TRBJ1-5
CASSLGPYSYEQYF | TGTGCCAGCAGCTTAGGACCGTACTCCTACGAGCAGTACTTC | - | TRBV11-2 | once | TRBJ2-7
CASSPGRITGELFF | TGTGCCAGCTCTCCGGGACGAATCACCGGGGAGCTGTTTTTT | - | TRBV18 | - | TRBJ2-2
CASRLQGSYNEQFF | TGTGCCAGCAGACTACAGGGTTCATACAATGAGCAGTTCTTC | - | TRBV6-5 | - | TRBJ2-1
CASSFDLSGEKLFF | TGTGCCAGCAGCTTCGACCTGTCGGGTGAAAAACTGTTTTTT | - | TRBV11-2 | few | TRBJ1-4